These 28 T cell receptor beta chains originate from one sample sequenced in a study of blood T cell repertoires in COVID-19. Sequencing was performed with immunoSEQ multiplex PCR; in TCRdb, only in-frame clones are kept and a portion is missing. The sample includes more than 150,000 clones, around 80% of them seen just once. Sequenced sample: peripheral blood. Receptors were obtained from a man aged 55 to 70 with acute or convalescent COVID-19.

The chain recombines TRBV18 with TRBJ1-4; D may be TRBD1 (5 bases). Per the germline V gene, CDR1 is KGHSH and CDR2 is LQKENI. Trimming shortened V by 9 bases and J by 5 bases, and 13 bases separated the two germline ends. The CDR3 sequence is 13 residues long. CDR3 amino acids: CASAGGENEKLFF. The CDR3 coding sequence is TGTGCCAGTGCTGGGGGGGAGAATGAAAAACTGTTTTTT.

J is TRBJ2-7 and V is TRBV28; D possibly corresponds to TRBD2 (5 bases). This CDR3 comprises 14 residues. The V end lost 2 bases, the J end lost 2 bases, and 10 bases lay between the germline ends. Germline CDR1 MDHEN, CDR2 SYDVKM. The CDR3 DNA follows: TGTGCCAGCAGTTTAGAGGGCCCCCCCTACGAGCAGTACTTC. This translates into CASSLEGPPYEQYF. Filled out from reference TRBV28 and TRBJ2-7, the complete variable domain reads DVKVTQSSRYLVKRTGEKVFLECVQDMDHENMFWYRQDPGLGLRLIYFSYDVKMKEKGDIPEGYSVSREKKERFSLILESASTNQTSMYLCASSLEGPPYEQYFGPGTRLTVT.

In its sample, this clone was seen a few times. The chain employs TRBV7-2 and TRBJ1-2, with D perhaps matching TRBD1 (6 bases). CDR1 and CDR2 (germline): SGHTA, FQGNSA. The ends were cut back, 1 base at V and 8 bases at J, with 17 bases in the middle. The CDR3 consists of 15 residues. CDR3 coding DNA: TGTGCCAGCAGCTTAGTCGGGGGGCAAGGTGGAGGCTACACCTTC. Amino acid sequence: CASSLVGGQGGGYTF.

This chain joins TRBV7-9 and TRBJ2-3, with 10 nucleotides matching TRBD1. The germline V gene encodes CDR1 SEHNR and CDR2 FQNEAQ (reference sequence). The CDR3 extends over 19 amino acids. The V gene end was trimmed by 4 bases and the J gene end by 0 bases; junction bases not matched to a gene: 13. The CDR3 protein is CASSSRIPGQGYSTDTQYF. CDR3 coding DNA: TGTGCCAGCAGCTCCAGAATCCCGGGACAGGGGTATAGCACAGATACGCAGTATTTT.

The chain carries TRBV3-1 (or the pseudogene TRBV3-2) and TRBJ1-1, with 8 bases aligning to TRBD1. Unmatched junction bases numbered 6, after V lost 8 bases and J lost 1 base. The CDR3 sequence is 14 residues long. Germline CDR1 is LGHDT and CDR2 is YNNKEL (reference sequence). The CDR3 DNA follows: TGTGCCAGCGTCCCAGGGGGCAGGAACACTGAAGCTTTCTTT. This codes for CASVPGGRNTEAFF.

The chain recombines TRBV27 with TRBJ2-3, with D tentatively TRBD1 (5 bases). The CDR3 covers 17 residues. Germline lookup yields CDR1 MNHEY and CDR2 SMNVEV (reference sequence). Trimming cost V 3 bases and J 6 bases, with 22 bases left between them. DNA of the CDR3: TGTGCCAGCAGTTTTATTCCGGTGCAAGGACCAGGGGATACGCAGTATTTT. Protein sequence: CASSFIPVQGPGDTQYF.

The chain joins TRBV5-4 to TRBJ2-1; 14 bases agree with TRBD2. Germline V gene sequence: CDR1 SGHNT, CDR2 YYREEE (reference sequence). The CDR3 has 17 residues. Germline trimming cut 5 bases from V and 6 bases from J; bases unmatched to any gene: 10. The CDR3 coding sequence is TGTGCCAGCAGGCCAGTTCCGGGACTAGCGGGAGCCAATGAGCAGTTCTTC. Protein sequence: CASRPVPGLAGANEQFF.

The J gene is TRBJ1-2, the V gene TRBV27; D possibly corresponds to TRBD1 (5 bases). This CDR3 is built from 14 residues. Germline V lookup: CDR1 MNHEY, CDR2 SMNVEV (reference sequence). The V and J ends lost 5 bases and 4 bases respectively, with 14 bases between them. The CDR3 nucleotides read TGTGCCAGCAGTGAAGGGGATCTCGGCTATGGCTACACCTTC. It is translated as CASSEGDLGYGYTF.

This chain joins TRBV9 and TRBJ2-2, with 12 nucleotides matching TRBD2. Per the germline V gene, CDR1 is SGDLS and CDR2 is YYNGEE. V lost 4 bases and J lost 6; bases outside the gene matches: 4. The CDR3 runs to 15 residues. The CDR3 is CASSSLAGGPGELFF. The CDR3 nucleotides are TGTGCCAGCAGCTCTCTAGCGGGGGGGCCCGGGGAGCTGTTTTTT.

This clone turned up a few times. The chain joins TRBV11-2 to TRBJ2-7; D is unclear. CDR3 length: 13 amino acids. The germline V and J ends were trimmed by 6 bases and 5 bases, with 14 bases remaining between them. Germline CDR1 reads SGHAT; CDR2 reads FQNNGV. Written as DNA, the CDR3 is TGTGCCAGCAGGACGCTAGGTTCCCACGAGCAGTACTTC. It specifies CASRTLGSHEQYF. The full variable domain, with the rest looked up from reference TRBV11-2 and TRBJ2-7, is EAGVAQSPRYKIIEKRQSVAFWCNPISGHATLYWYQQILGQGPKLLIQFQNNGVVDDSQLPKDRFSAERLKGVDSTLKIQPAKLEDSAVYLCASRTLGSHEQYFGPGTRLTVT.

The chain uses TRBV7-2 and TRBJ1-1; perhaps TRBD1 as D (5 bases). Germline V gives CDR1 SGHTA, CDR2 FQGNSA. This CDR3 is 13 amino acids long. The V gene lost 5 bases and the J gene lost 5 bases, with 12 bases spanning the gap. The CDR3 DNA reads TGTGCCAGCAGCGCCTGGGGCGCGACTGAAGCTTTCTTT. Protein: CASSAWGATEAFF.

The chain has TRBV4-1 and TRBJ2-2; D unresolved. Trimming removed 4 bases at V and 7 bases at J, with 10 bases between. The CDR3 totals 13 residues. CDR1 is MGHRA, CDR2 YSYEKL, per germline. The CDR3 is CASSRSTGGELFF. CDR3 DNA: TGCGCCAGCAGCCGATCCACGGGCGGGGAGCTGTTTTTT.

The chain is built from TRBV5-1 and TRBJ1-1; 9 bases line up with TRBD1. V was pared by 4 bases and J by 0 bases, with 1 base of the junction left unmatched. The CDR3 runs to 14 residues. CDR1 SGHRS and CDR2 YFSETQ come from the germline V gene. CDR3: CASSGQGMNTEAFF. The DNA of the CDR3 is TGCGCCAGCAGCGGACAGGGGATGAACACTGAAGCTTTCTTT.

The chain has TRBV5-1 and TRBJ2-7, with 9 bases that match TRBD2. The germline V gene encodes CDR1 SGHRS and CDR2 YFSETQ. V shed 0 bases, J shed 4 bases, and the junction held 2 bases outside the gene matches. CDR3 length equals 14 residues. This CDR3 reads CASSLGTSDYEQYF. The CDR3 nucleotides read TGCGCCAGCAGCTTGGGGACTAGCGATTACGAGCAGTACTTC.

Concerning this clone itself: This CDR3 is also generated by other DNA sequences in the sample. The gene calls are TRBV4-1 and TRBJ1-1, with D hard to call. The CDR3 runs 13 residues. Deletions cut 1 base from V and 5 bases from J, with 8 bases between. CDR1 is MGHRA, CDR2 YSYEKL, per germline. CDR3 amino acids: CASSQVRGTEAFF. DNA of the CDR3: TGCGCCAGCAGCCAAGTGCGGGGAACTGAAGCTTTCTTT.

The chain is built from TRBV5-4 and TRBJ1-6, with 7 bases that match TRBD1. V lost 5 bases to trimming and J lost 6 bases; unmatched junction nucleotides: 5. Germline CDR1 SGHNT, CDR2 YYREEE (reference sequence). There are 14 residues in the CDR3. This CDR3 reads CASRPTGVNSPLHF. The CDR3 DNA reads as TGTGCCAGCAGACCAACAGGGGTTAATTCACCCCTCCACTTT.

This chain's CDR3 is CASSRTGNYSGNTIYF. The CDR3 DNA reads as TGTGCCAGCAGCAGAACAGGGAATTACTCTGGAAACACCATATATTTT. The chain has TRBV7-7 and TRBJ1-3; D may be TRBD1 (6 bases). Trimming stripped 5 bases from V and 0 bases from J, with 14 bases between. The CDR3 consists of 16 residues. CDR1 is SSHAT and CDR2 is FNYEAQ in the germline V gene (reference sequence). The full variable domain, completed using reference TRBV7-7 and TRBJ1-3, is GAGVSQSPRYKVTKRGQDVTLRCDPISSHATLYWYQQALGQGPEFLTYFNYEAQPDKSGLPSDRFSAERPEGSISTLTIQRTEQRDSAMYRCASSRTGNYSGNTIYFGEGSWLTVV.

This chain uses TRBV19 with TRBJ2-7; D perhaps matches TRBD1 (5 bases). Germline CDR1 reads LNHDA; CDR2 reads SQIVND (reference sequence). With 5 bases removed from V and 2 bases from J, the gap between germline ends came to 16 bases. This CDR3 region has 15 residues. CDR3 DNA sequence: TGTGCCAGTAGTCTCTCCGTAAAGGGGCCCTACGAGCAGTACTTC. Amino acid sequence: CASSLSVKGPYEQYF. Full variable domain (outside the CDR3, taken from reference TRBV19 and TRBJ2-7): DGGITQSPKYLFRKEGQNVTLSCEQNLNHDAMYWYRQDPGQGLRLIYYSQIVNDFQKGDIAEGYSVSREKKESFPLTVTSAQKNPTAFYLCASSLSVKGPYEQYFGPGTRLTVT.

The V gene is TRBV24-1, the J gene TRBJ2-7; 9 nucleotides align to TRBD1. Trimming cost V 6 bases and J 2 bases; bases outside gene matches: 4. Germline V gene lookup returns CDR1 KGHDR and CDR2 SFDVKD. The CDR3 is 14 residues long. This CDR3 is CATSTGTGPYEQYF. CDR3 nucleotide sequence: TGTGCCACCAGTACCGGGACAGGGCCCTACGAGCAGTACTTC.

The V and J genes are TRBV6-5 and TRBJ1-2, with D perhaps matching TRBD1 (5 bases). Germline assignment: CDR1 MNHEY and CDR2 SVGAGI. This CDR3 is built from 14 residues. V shed 10 bases and J shed 8 bases, with 23 bases lying between them. Here the CDR3 DNA reads TGTGCCACGACTTCCGGGACGGGGGGTCTAGGCTACACCTTC. Translated: CATTSGTGGLGYTF.

The J gene is TRBJ1-2, the V gene TRBV5-1, with D unclear. The germline CDR1 and CDR2 sequences are SGHRS and YFSETQ. CDR3 length: 14 amino acids. The germline V and J ends were trimmed by 5 bases and 4 bases, with 15 bases remaining between them. CDR3 sequence: CASSREGGLYGYTF. CDR3 bases: TGCGCCAGCAGTCGGGAGGGCGGCCTCTATGGCTACACCTTC. The full variable domain, completed using reference TRBV5-1 and TRBJ1-2, is KAGVTQTPRYLIKTRGQQVTLSCSPISGHRSVSWYQQTPGQGLQFLFEYFSETQRNKGNFPGRFSGRQFSNSRSEMNVSTLELGDSALYLCASSREGGLYGYTFGSGTRLTVV.

This clone was seen just once. V is TRBV7-8 and J is TRBJ1-6, with TRBD1 as a possible D gene (6 bases). Germline values: CDR1 SGHVS, CDR2 FQNEAQ. This CDR3 region has 14 residues. The V end was cut by 3 bases, the J end by 8 bases, with 11 bases between. CDR3 in amino acids: CASSLSHRDSPLHF. The CDR3 DNA is TGTGCCAGCAGCTTGTCCCACAGGGATTCACCCCTCCACTTT.

Only a few counts were recorded for this clone. V and J are TRBV6-5 and TRBJ2-4, with TRBD2 identical over 14 bases. CDR1 MNHEY and CDR2 SVGAGI come from the germline V gene. CDR3 size: 15 residues. Trimming took 8 bases from V and 9 from J; bases not matched to a gene: 9. CDR3 amino acids: CASGGWTSGRFIQYF. The CDR3 region has the DNA TGTGCCAGCGGGGGTTGGACTAGCGGGAGGTTCATTCAGTACTTC.

The rearrangement links TRBV4-3 to TRBJ1-1, with no clear D. The V end was cut by 2 bases, the J end by 1 base, with 17 bases between. The CDR3 covers 17 residues. CDR1 and CDR2 from the germline V gene are LGHNA and YSLEER. The CDR3 reads CASSQRVATRGNTEAFF. In DNA form, the CDR3 reads TGCGCCAGCAGCCAAAGAGTGGCAACTCGCGGGAACACTGAAGCTTTCTTT.

The rearrangement links TRBV9 to TRBJ2-2; 7 nucleotides align to TRBD1. V lost 2 bases to trimming and J lost 1 base; unmatched junction nucleotides: 5. CDR1 and CDR2 from the germline V gene are SGDLS and YYNGEE. The CDR3 has 16 residues. CDR3 sequence: CASSVRTGLNTGELFF. The CDR3 DNA follows: TGTGCCAGCAGCGTCCGGACAGGCCTGAACACCGGGGAGCTGTTTTTT.

The gene calls are TRBV6-6 and TRBJ1-6, with a possible D match to TRBD1 (5 bases). The CDR3 totals 17 residues. V was shortened by 5 bases and J by 7 bases, with 21 bases between the two germline ends. Germline values: CDR1 MNHNY, CDR2 SVGAGI (reference sequence). CDR3 sequence (DNA): TGTGCCAGCAGTCCCCGCCAGGGTCAATTGGGGAATTCACCCCTCCACTTT. It yields the protein CASSPRQGQLGNSPLHF.

The genes are TRBV4-3 and TRBJ2-6, with 7 bases identical to TRBD2. The germline gives CDR1 LGHNA, CDR2 YSLEER. The J segment lost 0 bases and the V segment lost 0 bases, leaving 17 bases of the junction unmatched. This CDR3 is built from 22 residues. As DNA, the CDR3 is TGCGCCAGCAGCCAAGATCCGTCCGGGGAGGGCCTATTCTACTCTGGGGCCAACGTCCTGACTTTC. It yields the protein CASSQDPSGEGLFYSGANVLTF.

The chain has TRBV6-6 and TRBJ2-7; TRBD2 agrees at 9 bases. Per the germline V gene, CDR1 is MNHNY and CDR2 is SVGAGI (reference sequence). V dropped 11 bases and J dropped 4; count of bases not matched to a gene: 12. CDR3 length: 14 amino acids. The CDR3 here is CASGDGLAGYEQYF. DNA of the CDR3: TGTGCCTCAGGGGATGGGCTAGCGGGGTACGAGCAGTACTTC.